What follows are 32 T cell receptor beta chains derived from one specimen sequenced in a study of T cell repertoires in cytomegalovirus infection. Antigen specificity for these receptors is unknown. TCRdb independently ran MiXCR on the reads; one entry per CDR3 protein. The data hold tens of thousands of distinct CDR3 sequences, with approximately 24% observed a single time. Material: CD8+ T cells from cultured PBMCs, obtained from culture after CMV antigen stimulation. The receptor source for this set is a human donor in good health (CMV status not recorded). Some clones in this sample may be carry-over from other donors' samples.

The rearrangement uses TRBV2 and TRBJ2-7; the D is unclear. The CDR3 has 14 residues. CDR1 is SNHLY, CDR2 FYNNEI, per germline. Trimming cost V 2 bases and J 2 bases, with 10 bases left between them. The DNA for the CDR3 is TGTGCCAGCAGTGAACCGCTCTGGCCCTACGAGCAGTACTTC. Encoded protein: CASSEPLWPYEQYF.

This clonotype was seen many times. The chain is built from TRBV7-6 and TRBJ2-3; no reliable D call. CDR1 is SGHVS and CDR2 is FNYEAQ in the germline V gene. There are 15 residues in the CDR3. V shed 4 bases and J shed 1 base, with 12 bases lying between them. The CDR3 DNA is TGTGCCAGCAGCTACATCCGGGCAGGCACAGATACGCAGTATTTT. Protein product: CASSYIRAGTDTQYF. The entire variable domain, with the rest obtained from reference TRBV7-6 and TRBJ2-3, is as follows: GAGVSQSPRYKVTKRGQDVALRCDPISGHVSLYWYRQALGQGPEFLTYFNYEAQQDKSGLPNDRFSAERPEGSISTLTIQRTEQRDSAMYRCASSYIRAGTDTQYFGPGTRLTVL.

The chain uses TRBV27 and TRBJ2-7, with TRBD2 matching 10 bases. The CDR3 sequence is 13 residues long. Germline CDR1 and CDR2: MNHEY and SMNVEV (reference sequence). The V and J ends lost 2 bases and 7 bases, in that order; junction bases with no gene match: 2. CDR3 in amino acids: CASSLNSGREQYF. The DNA of the CDR3 is TGTGCCAGCAGTTTAAATAGCGGGAGGGAGCAGTACTTC.

This clonotype showed up just a few times. The chain has TRBV7-6 and TRBJ2-7, with no clear D. The CDR3 covers 13 residues. Trimming took off 1 base at V and 6 bases at J, with 10 bases between the two ends. Germline CDR1 reads SGHVS; CDR2 reads FNYEAQ. The CDR3 bases are TGTGCCAGCAGCTTAGATCAGTCGCGCGAGCAGTACTTC. Translating gives CASSLDQSREQYF. The full variable domain, rest sourced from reference TRBV7-6 and TRBJ2-7, is GAGVSQSPRYKVTKRGQDVALRCDPISGHVSLYWYRQALGQGPEFLTYFNYEAQQDKSGLPNDRFSAERPEGSISTLTIQRTEQRDSAMYRCASSLDQSREQYFGPGTRLTVT.

The chain couples TRBV9 to TRBJ2-5, with D perhaps TRBD2 (7 bases). The CDR3 has 15 amino acids. Germline V gene sequence: CDR1 SGDLS, CDR2 YYNGEE. Trimming removed 5 bases at V and 2 bases at J, with 16 bases between. The CDR3 DNA reads TGTGCCAGCAGTCTCGAGGGGGGGCGACAAGAGACCCAGTACTTC. This encodes CASSLEGGRQETQYF. The full variable domain, in which reference TRBV9 and TRBJ2-5 provide the parts outside the CDR3, is DSGVTQTPKHLITATGQRVTLRCSPRSGDLSVYWYQQSLDQGLQFLIQYYNGEERAKGNILERFSAQQFPDLHSELNLSSLELGDSALYFCASSLEGGRQETQYFGPGTRLLVL.

This clonotype has at least ten counts. The V and J genes are TRBV7-3 and TRBJ2-5; possible D gene TRBD2, 6 bases. The germline CDR1 and CDR2 sequences are SGHTA and FQGTGA. The CDR3 is 14 amino acids. Trimming cost V 2 bases and J 5 bases, with 12 bases left between them. The DNA for the CDR3 is TGTGCCAGCAGCTTAGGAGGGGACCGGGAGACCCAGTACTTC. Its protein is CASSLGGDRETQYF.

Note on this clonotype: A much bigger clone sits one base away, suggesting this may be a read error. The genes are TRBV4-1 and TRBJ2-1; D is undetermined. This CDR3 is built from 13 residues. The germline CDR1 and CDR2 sequences are MGHRA and YSYEKL. V lost 1 base to trimming and J lost 4 bases, with 5 bases between them. The CDR3 reads CASSQGVYNEQFF. The CDR3 bases are TGCGCCAGCAGCCAAGGGGTGTACAATGAGCAGTTCTTC.

The chain employs TRBV13 and TRBJ2-7; 8 nucleotides agree with TRBD1. Germline loops: CDR1 PRHDT, CDR2 FYEKMQ (reference sequence). The CDR3 is 14 amino acids. The V segment lost 5 bases and the J segment 0 bases; nucleotides outside the gene matches: 3. In nucleotides, the CDR3 is TGTGCCAGCAGCGACAGGGGATCCTCCTACGAGCAGTACTTC. It yields the protein CASSDRGSSYEQYF.

The rearrangement uses TRBV7-9 and TRBJ1-2, with 7 bases fitting TRBD1. This CDR3 region has 13 residues. Germline trimming cut 5 bases from V and 8 bases from J; bases unmatched to any gene: 8. Germline V gene data show CDR1 as SEHNR and CDR2 as FQNEAQ (reference sequence). CDR3 bases: TGTGCCAGCAGCCCCGACAGGGTCGAGGGCTACACCTTC. Residues: CASSPDRVEGYTF. Based on the CDR3 plus reference TRBV7-9 and TRBJ1-2, the full variable domain is DTGVSQNPRHKITKRGQNVTFRCDPISEHNRLYWYRQTLGQGPEFLTYFQNEAQLEKSRLLSDRFSAERPKGSFSTLEIQRTEQGDSAMYLCASSPDRVEGYTFGSGTRLTVV.

This clonotype came up a few times. The rearrangement uses TRBV7-6 and TRBJ2-5; the D is unclear. The germline V gene encodes CDR1 SGHVS and CDR2 FNYEAQ. The CDR3 loop spans 14 amino acids. The germline V and J ends were trimmed by 4 bases and 3 bases, with 12 bases remaining between them. CDR3: CASSSRRVKETQYF. In DNA form, the CDR3 reads TGTGCCAGCAGCTCCAGACGGGTAAAAGAGACCCAGTACTTC. Based on the CDR3 plus reference TRBV7-6 and TRBJ2-5, the full variable domain is GAGVSQSPRYKVTKRGQDVALRCDPISGHVSLYWYRQALGQGPEFLTYFNYEAQQDKSGLPNDRFSAERPEGSISTLTIQRTEQRDSAMYRCASSSRRVKETQYFGPGTRLLVL.

This chain uses TRBV6-2 or TRBV6-3 with TRBJ1-6; 8 bases agree with TRBD1. CDR3 size: 20 residues. V shed 6 bases and J 0 bases; nucleotides not matched to a gene: 16. Germline-derived CDR1 and CDR2 are MNHEY and SVGEGT. The CDR3 nucleotides read TGTGCCAGCAGCTCCCACACTGGACAGGGTATGAGCTCCTATAATTCACCCCTCCACTTT. Translation gives CASSSHTGQGMSSYNSPLHF.

This clonotype came up many times. CDR3 sequence: CATSRGGTSGDEQFF. In DNA, the CDR3 is TGTGCCACCAGCAGAGGCGGGACTAGCGGGGATGAGCAGTTCTTC. The chain is built from TRBV15 and TRBJ2-1, with 13 bases lining up with TRBD2. The V gene end was trimmed by 1 base and the J gene end by 8 bases; junction bases not matched to a gene: 2. In germline, CDR1 is LNHNV, CDR2 YYDKDF (reference sequence). The CDR3 covers 15 residues.

This clonotype was seen many times. The J gene is TRBJ2-7, the V gene TRBV7-2; no definite D call. Germline CDR1 SGHTA, CDR2 FQGNSA. CDR3 length equals 14 residues. V shed 1 base and J shed 3 bases, with 10 bases lying between them. Written as DNA, the CDR3 is TGTGCCAGCAGCTTAGAGGCCAACCTCTACGAGCAGTACTTC. Translation: CASSLEANLYEQYF.

This clonotype was counted ten times or more. The chain carries TRBV4-2 and TRBJ2-7; D ambiguous. Germline V lookup: CDR1 LGHNA, CDR2 YNFKEQ. V was clipped by 0 bases and J by 3 bases, with 12 bases between them. This CDR3 has 15 residues. The CDR3 DNA reads as TGTGCCAGCAGCCAAGACAGGTCCGCGAGCTACGAGCAGTACTTC. Translating gives CASSQDRSASYEQYF.

This clonotype was counted only a few times. One junction end does not reproduce the germline sequence, and a read error may be involved. The gene calls are TRBV7-7 and TRBJ2-2, with 7 positions matching TRBD2. The germline gives CDR1 SSHAT, CDR2 FNYEAQ (reference sequence). The CDR3 is 15 amino acids. CDR3 amino acids: CASSPGGGVTGELFF. For the CDR3, the DNA is TGTGCTAGCAGCCCCGGGGGAGGGGTCACCGGGGAGCTGTTTTTT.

The J gene is TRBJ2-3, the V gene TRBV3-1, with D perhaps TRBD1 (6 bases). The CDR3 runs to 15 residues. Germline V gene sequence: CDR1 LGHDT, CDR2 YNNKEL (reference sequence). V was trimmed by 0 bases and J by 1 base, leaving 8 bases between them. CDR3 region: CASSQEAGGTDTQYF. The CDR3 DNA sequence: TGTGCCAGCAGCCAAGAAGCAGGGGGCACAGATACGCAGTATTTT.

This chain's CDR3 is CSARVRAGNTEAFF. The CDR3 DNA is TGCAGTGCTAGGGTCCGGGCAGGGAACACTGAAGCTTTCTTT. The gene calls are TRBV20-1 and TRBJ1-1; no firm D call. Per the germline V gene, CDR1 is DFQATT and CDR2 is SNEGSKA (reference sequence). V lost 3 bases and J 1 base, leaving 12 bases between the germline ends. The CDR3 runs to 14 residues.

This clonotype was counted a few times. The CDR3 loop is CASSPSGGLAYEQYF. For the CDR3, the DNA is TGTGCCAGCTCCCCTAGCGGGGGGCTGGCCTACGAGCAGTACTTC. This chain connects TRBV18 to TRBJ2-7, with 11 bases aligning to TRBD2. With V trimmed by 6 bases and J by 2 bases, 6 bases remained unmatched. This CDR3 is 15 amino acids long. The germline CDR1 and CDR2 sequences are KGHSH and LQKENI.

This clonotype was counted a few times. The V and J genes are TRBV15 and TRBJ1-2; the D is unclear. CDR3 length equals 18 residues. Germline CDR1 is LNHNV and CDR2 is YYDKDF (reference sequence). Deletions cut 4 bases from V and 2 bases from J, with 23 bases between. CDR3 DNA sequence: TGTGCCACCAGCACCGGCTCCCCGGCTCATCACCTAAACTATGGCTACACCTTC. Its translation is CATSTGSPAHHLNYGYTF. Supplemented by reference TRBV15 and TRBJ1-2, the full variable domain reads DAMVIQNPRYQVTQFGKPVTLSCSQTLNHNVMYWYQQKSSQAPKLLFHYYDKDFNNEADTPDNFQSRRPNTSFCFLDIRSPGLGDTAMYLCATSTGSPAHHLNYGYTFGSGTRLTVV.

This sequence joins TRBV27 and TRBJ1-4; 9 bases match TRBD1. Germline CDR1 MNHEY, CDR2 SMNVEV (reference sequence). This CDR3 region has 15 residues. The V gene end was trimmed by 4 bases and the J gene end by 5 bases; junction bases not matched to a gene: 5. CDR3 DNA sequence: TGTGCCAGCAGTTCCGAGGACAGGGGAAATGAAAAACTGTTTTTT. Translated, it gives CASSSEDRGNEKLFF.

The chain joins TRBV19 to TRBJ2-7, with D maybe TRBD1 (6 bases). CDR1 is LNHDA and CDR2 is SQIVND in the germline V gene (reference sequence). With 8 bases removed from V and 2 bases from J, the gap between germline ends came to 19 bases. The CDR3 has 15 amino acids. The CDR3, as DNA: TGTGCCAGTGGACCACAGGACAGACCCCCCTACGAGCAGTACTTC. It translates to CASGPQDRPPYEQYF.

This clonotype has a handful of counts. V and J are TRBV24-1 and TRBJ1-2, with 7 bases aligning to TRBD1. The J segment lost 7 bases and the V segment lost 3 bases, leaving 16 bases of the junction unmatched. Germline V lookup: CDR1 KGHDR, CDR2 SFDVKD. This CDR3 has 17 amino acids. This chain's CDR3 is CATSDRYPLTGAAGYTF. The CDR3 DNA sequence: TGTGCCACCAGTGATCGCTACCCACTAACAGGGGCTGCTGGCTACACCTTC.

This clonotype was counted ten times or more. The chain joins TRBV7-2 to TRBJ1-1; possible D gene TRBD1, 6 bases. This CDR3 is built from 13 residues. Germline-derived CDR1 and CDR2 are SGHTA and FQGNSA. V was cut by 2 bases and J by 8 bases, with 12 bases left in between. The CDR3 here is CASSLFGGSEAFF. CDR3 sequence (DNA): TGTGCCAGCAGCTTATTCGGGGGCTCCGAAGCTTTCTTT.

This clonotype occurred many times. The gene calls are TRBV11-2 and TRBJ2-7, with unresolved D. The CDR3 covers 14 residues. V shed 0 bases and J shed 3 bases, with 9 bases lying between them. Germline V CDR1 and CDR2: SGHAT, FQNNGV. CDR3 region: CASSLDPGHYEQYF. The CDR3 DNA follows: TGTGCCAGCAGCTTAGATCCGGGTCACTACGAGCAGTACTTC. Full variable domain (rest looked up from reference TRBV11-2 and TRBJ2-7): EAGVAQSPRYKIIEKRQSVAFWCNPISGHATLYWYQQILGQGPKLLIQFQNNGVVDDSQLPKDRFSAERLKGVDSTLKIQPAKLEDSAVYLCASSLDPGHYEQYFGPGTRLTVT.

J is TRBJ2-7 and V is TRBV19, with TRBD1 identical over 7 bases. CDR3 size: 14 residues. V lost 6 bases, J lost 3 bases, and 8 bases stayed unmatched. The germline V gene has CDR1 LNHDA and CDR2 SQIVND (reference sequence). CDR3 in DNA: TGTGCCAGTAGCGACCCGGGACAGAGCTACGAGCAGTACTTC. This translates into CASSDPGQSYEQYF.

In its sample, this clonotype was seen a few times. The rearrangement links TRBV2 to TRBJ2-7; D unresolved. Germline CDR1 SNHLY, CDR2 FYNNEI. This CDR3 spans 12 amino acids. The V gene lost 0 bases and the J gene lost 5 bases, with 5 bases spanning the gap. CDR3 region: CASSEANHEQYF. The CDR3 DNA follows: TGTGCCAGCAGTGAAGCGAATCACGAGCAGTACTTC. Filled out from reference TRBV2 and TRBJ2-7, the complete variable domain reads EPEVTQTPSHQVTQMGQEVILRCVPISNHLYFYWYRQILGQKVEFLVSFYNNEISEKSEIFDDQFSVERPDGSNFTLKIRSTKLEDSAMYFCASSEANHEQYFGPGTRLTVT.

The CDR3 reads CASSFDRVGQYF. The CDR3 coding sequence is TGTGCCAGCAGCTTTGACAGGGTGGGGCAGTATTTT. V gene TRBV5-5 combines with J gene TRBJ2-3, with 7 bases lining up with TRBD1. The CDR3 extends over 12 amino acids. Germline values: CDR1 SGHKS, CDR2 YYEKEE (reference sequence). The V segment lost 2 bases and the J segment 11 bases; nucleotides outside the gene matches: 5. The complete variable domain, with remaining parts taken from reference TRBV5-5 and TRBJ2-3, reads DAGVTQSPTHLIKTRGQQVTLRCSPISGHKSVSWYQQVLGQGPQFIFQYYEKEERGRGNFPDRFSARQFPNYSSELNVNALLLGDSALYLCASSFDRVGQYFGPGTRLTVL.

This chain joins TRBV9 and TRBJ2-1, with 9 bases that match TRBD2. This CDR3 is 15 amino acids long. The germline V gene encodes CDR1 SGDLS and CDR2 YYNGEE. V dropped 3 bases and J dropped 5; count of bases not matched to a gene: 6. The CDR3 reads CASSDSGGFDNEQFF. The DNA of the CDR3 is TGTGCCAGCAGCGATAGCGGGGGATTCGACAATGAGCAGTTCTTC. Combining the CDR3 with reference TRBV9 and TRBJ2-1 gives the whole variable domain DSGVTQTPKHLITATGQRVTLRCSPRSGDLSVYWYQQSLDQGLQFLIQYYNGEERAKGNILERFSAQQFPDLHSELNLSSLELGDSALYFCASSDSGGFDNEQFFGPGTRLTVL.

The chain recombines TRBV4-2 with TRBJ2-5; the D gene is possibly TRBD2 (6 bases). Trimming stripped 2 bases from V and 5 bases from J, with 21 bases between. There are 17 residues in the CDR3. Germline V gene data show CDR1 as LGHNA and CDR2 as YNFKEQ. DNA of the CDR3: TGTGCCAGCAGCCAACCCGGGACTGCCGAGGGATTGGAGACCCAGTACTTC. Protein: CASSQPGTAEGLETQYF.

This clonotype occurred a few times. The chain recombines TRBV6-2 or TRBV6-3 with TRBJ2-7; 10 bases match TRBD1. This CDR3 region has 15 residues. V was pared by 7 bases and J by 3 bases, with 9 bases of the junction left unmatched. Germline CDR1 and CDR2: MNHEY and SVGEGT. CDR3 sequence: CASIRRTGGGYEQYF. The CDR3 DNA is TGTGCCAGCATCCGGCGGACAGGGGGAGGCTACGAGCAGTACTTC.

This clonotype was counted at least ten times. The genes are TRBV28 and TRBJ2-7; D tentatively fits TRBD1 or TRBD2 (5 bases each). The CDR3 is 13 amino acids. V gave up 7 bases and J gave up 0 bases, with 10 bases separating them. Germline V gives CDR1 MDHEN, CDR2 SYDVKM. CDR3 region: CASTWGTSYEQYF. As DNA, the CDR3 is TGTGCCAGCACGTGGGGGACCTCCTACGAGCAGTACTTC.

This clonotype occurred many times. The genes are TRBV6-1 and TRBJ2-3; no clear D. The ends were cut back, 2 bases at V and 0 bases at J, with 9 bases in the middle. Germline values: CDR1 MNHNS, CDR2 SASEGT. The CDR3 extends over 15 amino acids. CDR3 sequence: CASSEYFSSTDTQYF. CDR3 bases: TGTGCCAGCAGTGAATATTTTTCTAGCACAGATACGCAGTATTTT.